These T cell receptor beta chains were read from a single sample in a study of regulatory T cells in long-lasting Graves disease. MiXCR was run by TCRdb on the multiplex PCR reads, yielding one entry per CDR3 protein. The sample has 400,000 to 500,000 distinct CDR3 sequences, about 15% seen once. This sample also appeared in a second study, on T cells in Graves' hyperthyroidism and ophthalmopathy.

The sample was peripheral blood mononuclear cells (PBMCs), taken at new diagnosis, from a patient treated with antithyroid drugs. Receptor source: a woman in her 30s with Graves disease. Each CDR3 is given with its conserved first and last residue. D genes are given only for firm matches. Size values are once, few and many counts, or a class for expanded clones, and some rows have none.

V	D	J	size	DNA	CDR3
TRBV7-8	NA	TRBJ2-5	many	TGTGCCAGCAGCTTAGTCGGGGAAGAGACCCAGTACTTC	CASSLVGEETQYF
TRBV5-1	NA	TRBJ1-3	few	TGCGCCAGCAGGGACGGAATTAGCTCTGGAAACACCATATATTTT	CASRDGISSGNTIYF
TRBV6-1	NA	TRBJ1-1	many	TGTGCCAGCAGTCCTTGGACCGGGGGAACTGAAGCTTTCTTT	CASSPWTGGTEAFF
TRBV6-1	NA	TRBJ2-1	many	TGTGCCAGCAGTGGGGCTAGAGCTAGCGAGCAGTTCTTC	CASSGARASEQFF
TRBV7-2	TRBD2	TRBJ2-5	many	TGTGCCAGCAGCTCAAGCGGGAGTCGGACCCAGTACTTC	CASSSSGSRTQYF
TRBV28	NA	TRBJ1-1	few	TGTGCCAGCAGTTTAGGGGGGGGGCACGACACTGAAGCTTTCTTT	CASSLGGGHDTEAFF
TRBV5-1	NA	TRBJ2-2	NA	TGCGCCAGCAGCTTGTCTGGCGGGATTAACACCGGGGAGCTGTTTTTT	CASSLSGGINTGELFF
TRBV4-2	NA	TRBJ1-3	NA	TGTGCCAGCAGCCAAGAACCCCGGCCGCGCCCTGGAAACACCATATATTTT	CASSQEPRPRPGNTIYF
TRBV5-5	NA	TRBJ2-5	NA	TGTGCCAGCAGCTTGGCCGGAGTGGGGGGAGGAGAGACCCAGTACTTC	CASSLAGVGGGETQYF
TRBV28	TRBD1	TRBJ1-2	NA	TGTGCCAGCTCTCGGGACAGGGGGTACTATGGCTACACCTTC	CASSRDRGYYGYTF
TRBV12-3/TRBV12-4	NA	TRBJ2-7	few	TGTGCCAGCTCAACAGAGCCCAAACCGGAACCCTACGAGCAGTACTTC	CASSTEPKPEPYEQYF
TRBV28	NA	TRBJ1-6	many	TGTGCCAGCAAGAACAGGTTCCCTTATAATTCACCCCTCCACTTT	CASKNRFPYNSPLHF
TRBV11-2	NA	TRBJ2-7	many	TGTGCCAGCCTTGCACGGGGCGACGAGCAGTACTTC	CASLARGDEQYF
TRBV4-1	TRBD1	TRBJ2-7	NA	TGCGCCAGCAGCCAAGGGGACAGGGTGGGTTACGAGCAGTACTTC	CASSQGDRVGYEQYF
TRBV4-3	NA	TRBJ2-1	NA	TGCGCCAGCAGCCAAGATCTCGGGCCAGGGGCAAGATACAATGAGCAGTTCTTC	CASSQDLGPGARYNEQFF
TRBV30	TRBD1	TRBJ2-1	many	TGTGCCTCCCGAATTAGGACAGGTTACAATGAGCAGTTCTTC	CASRIRTGYNEQFF
TRBV20-1	TRBD2	TRBJ2-7	many	TGCAGTGCTAGGGACTCAGCGAAAGCGGGAGTCTACGAGCAGTACTTC	CSARDSAKAGVYEQYF
TRBV7-9	NA	TRBJ2-4	few	TGTGCCAGCAGCTTGGATGTAGCGGCTATAAATCAAAGAATCATAGCCAAAAACATTCAGTACTTC	CASSLDVAAINQRIIAKNIQYF
TRBV15	TRBD2	TRBJ2-1	NA	TGTGCCACCAGCAGAGGACTTGGACTAGCGGGAGTTGTCGATGAGCAGTTCTTC	CATSRGLGLAGVVDEQFF
TRBV28	NA	TRBJ1-3	few	TGTGCCAGCAGCCCCGACAGTGATGGAAACACCATATATTTT	CASSPDSDGNTIYF
TRBV20-1	NA	TRBJ2-2	many	TGCAGTGCTCCGCACGTATTGGGGTTCGGGGAGCTGTTTTTT	CSAPHVLGFGELFF
TRBV6-1	NA	TRBJ2-5	few	TGTGCCAGCACGGTGACGCGGGTCCAAGAGACCCAGTACTTC	CASTVTRVQETQYF
TRBV3-1	NA	TRBJ2-7	few	TGTGCCAGCAGCCAGGGAATAATTTACGAGCCGTACTTC	CASSQGIIYEPYF
TRBV12-3/TRBV12-4	NA	TRBJ1-5	many	TGTGCCAGCAGTTCAGATACAGGGCGCAATCAGCCCCAGCATTTT	CASSSDTGRNQPQHF
TRBV2	TRBD2	TRBJ2-2	few	TGTGCCAGCAGTGATGGGGCCGGGACTACGAACACCGGGGAGCTGTTTTTT	CASSDGAGTTNTGELFF
TRBV3-1	NA	TRBJ2-2	many	TGTGCCAGCAGCCAAGATCTGGGAGGCAGGGAGCTGTTTTTT	CASSQDLGGRELFF
TRBV24-1	TRBD2	TRBJ2-7	many	TGTGCCACCAGTGATCCAACGACTAGCGGTACCTACGAGCAGTACTTC	CATSDPTTSGTYEQYF
TRBV7-2	TRBD2	TRBJ2-2	NA	TGTGCCAGCAGCCAACGCCTGGCTAGCGGGAGAACAAGCGGGGAGCTGTTTTTT	CASSQRLASGRTSGELFF
TRBV14	NA	TRBJ1-1	NA	TGTGCCAGCAGCCCTCCCAGGGGACCTTGGGGCACTGAAGCTTTCTTT	CASSPPRGPWGTEAFF
TRBV28	NA	TRBJ1-5	few	TGTGCCAGCAGTTTATGGTTCCAGGGTAGCAGCAATCAGCCCCAGCATTTT	CASSLWFQGSSNQPQHF
TRBV11-2	NA	TRBJ2-5	NA	TGTGCCAGCAGCTTTTTACTCGGGGAAGAGACCCAGTACTTC	CASSFLLGEETQYF
TRBV18	NA	TRBJ1-2	many	TGTGCCAGCTCACCTGGGGGGAATGGCTACACCTTC	CASSPGGNGYTF
TRBV2	TRBD2	TRBJ2-5	NA	TGTGCCAGCCGCCGGGACAGAAGACTAGCGGGGGCCCAAGAGACCCAGTACTTC	CASRRDRRLAGAQETQYF
TRBV2	TRBD1	TRBJ1-2	many	TGTGCCACTCAGGACAGGGAGGTTTCTGGCTACACCTTC	CATQDREVSGYTF
TRBV28	TRBD2	TRBJ2-7	NA	TGTGCCAGCAGGCCAAGACTAGCGGGAGTAATCGAGCAGTACTTC	CASRPRLAGVIEQYF
TRBV19	NA	TRBJ2-7	once	TGTGCCAGTAGTATGGTTAGGGAAGGCCAGCAGTACTTC	CASSMVREGQQYF
TRBV4-1	TRBD2	TRBJ2-5	many	TGCGCCAGCAGCCAAGGGGCGGGAGGAAACCAAGAGACCCAGTACTTC	CASSQGAGGNQETQYF
TRBV6-5	NA	TRBJ2-7	few	TGTGCCAGCAGTTACTCGATCGCGAGTGAGCAGTACTTT	CASSYSIASEQYF
TRBV28	NA	TRBJ1-2	NA	TGTGCCAGCAGTAAATCATACAGGTCTTGGGGCTACACCTTC	CASSKSYRSWGYTF
TRBV18	TRBD2	TRBJ2-7	NA	TGTGCCAGCTCACCGCTCGGAACTAGCGCGAACTACGAGCAGTACTTC	CASSPLGTSANYEQYF
TRBV6-2/TRBV6-3	TRBD2	TRBJ2-3	NA	TGTGCCAGCAGTGAGAGTCTAGCGGGAGCAGATACGCAGTATTTT	CASSESLAGADTQYF
TRBV9	NA	TRBJ1-2	few	TGTGCCAGCAGCGTAGCCCCCCAGGGGAGGGAGGGGGGCTACACCTTC	CASSVAPQGREGGYTF
TRBV5-4	NA	TRBJ2-4	NA	TGTGCCAGCAGCTTAACAGGAAACATTCAGTACTTC	CASSLTGNIQYF
TRBV20-1	TRBD2	TRBJ2-1	few	TGCAGTGCTAGAGCCCCCCGACTAGCGGACAATGAGCAGTTCTTC	CSARAPRLADNEQFF
TRBV28	NA	TRBJ1-2	many	TGTGCCAGCAGTTTAGGTGCAGGGCAGGGCTATGGCTACACCTTC	CASSLGAGQGYGYTF
TRBV5-1	TRBD1	TRBJ2-7	many	TGCGCCAGCAGCTTGGCCCCGGGACAGGGGTCCTACGAGCAGTACTTC	CASSLAPGQGSYEQYF
TRBV6-5	TRBD1	TRBJ2-7	many	TGTGCCAGCAGTTACACCCGGACAGGGGCCGGCGAGCAGTACTTC	CASSYTRTGAGEQYF
TRBV9	NA	TRBJ2-1	many	TGTGCCAGCAGCGTAACAGCGGAAGAGCAGTTCTTC	CASSVTAEEQFF
TRBV7-9	NA	TRBJ1-2	NA	TGTGCCAGCAGCCAGGACAGCACCTTCTATGGCTACACCTTC	CASSQDSTFYGYTF
TRBV7-9	TRBD2	TRBJ2-1	NA	TGTGCCAGCAGCTTAGTCCTGGGACTAGCGGGAGAGGGCTCCTACAATGAGCAGTTCTTC	CASSLVLGLAGEGSYNEQFF
TRBV2	NA	TRBJ2-7	many	TGTGCCAGCAGTTCCCTCCGGGCGGGGGAGCAGTACTTC	CASSSLRAGEQYF
TRBV7-3	TRBD1	TRBJ1-5	few	TGTGCCAGCAGCTGCCCCCGGGGGACAGGGAGGCCTCAGCCCCAGCATTTT	CASSCPRGTGRPQPQHF
TRBV6-4	TRBD2	TRBJ2-1	many	TGTGCCAGCAGTGACAGCGGGACCAATGAGCAGTTCTTC	CASSDSGTNEQFF
TRBV15	NA	TRBJ2-1	many	TGTGCCACCAGCAGAGATGAAAATGAGCAGTTCTTC	CATSRDENEQFF
TRBV20-1	NA	TRBJ2-5	many	TGCAGTGCTAGCGTTACGTTGCAAGAGACCCAGTACTTC	CSASVTLQETQYF
TRBV28	NA	TRBJ2-1	many	TGTGCCAGCAGCACGGGAGTCAACTCCTACAATGAGCAGTTCTTC	CASSTGVNSYNEQFF
TRBV28	TRBD1	TRBJ2-1	many	TGTGCCACCTCGGACAGGGGGCAATGGAATGAGCAGTTCTTC	CATSDRGQWNEQFF
TRBV10-3	TRBD2	TRBJ2-1	NA	TGTGCCATCAGGTGGACTAGCGGTTACAATGAGCAGTTCTTC	CAIRWTSGYNEQFF